The clone carrying this T cell receptor beta chain was seen repeatedly, ten times or more. The antigen is unknown. This sample stems from a study of T cells in Graves' hyperthyroidism and ophthalmopathy. Study-wide results and caveats: Most thyroid clonotypes expanded above 0.001 were also detected in blood.

CDR3 length equals 13 residues. The germline CDR1 and CDR2 sequences are MNHNS and SASEGT. Between the trimmed V and J ends, which lost 2 bases and 6 bases, there was a span of 7 bases. The CDR3 regions of TCR beta were amplified from RNA transcripts. Initially, a first-round RT-PCR of the TCR CDR3 employed the HTBI primer set. TCRdb analysed the multiplex PCR reads with MiXCR anew, one entry per CDR3 protein. This repertoire shows around 350,000 distinct CDR3 sequences, under 20% found once; its top ten account for approximately 4%. Sample: blood. This chain links TRBV6-1 with TRBJ2-2; D might be TRBD1 or TRBD2, each matching 5 bases. This receptor was identified in a woman between 18 and 29 years old with Graves' hyperthyroidism. The chain's CDR3 is CASSERDPGELFF. CDR3 DNA sequence: TGTGCCAGCAGTGAAAGGGACCCCGGGGAGCTGTTTTTT.